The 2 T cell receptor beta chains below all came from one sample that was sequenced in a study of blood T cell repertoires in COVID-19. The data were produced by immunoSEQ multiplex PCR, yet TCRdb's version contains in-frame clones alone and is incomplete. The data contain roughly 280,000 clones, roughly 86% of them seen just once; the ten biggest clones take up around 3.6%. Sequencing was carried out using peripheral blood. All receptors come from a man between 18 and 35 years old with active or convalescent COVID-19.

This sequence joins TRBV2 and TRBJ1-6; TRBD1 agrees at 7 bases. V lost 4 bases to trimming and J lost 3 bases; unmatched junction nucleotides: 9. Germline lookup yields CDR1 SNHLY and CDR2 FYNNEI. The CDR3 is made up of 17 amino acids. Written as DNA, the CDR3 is TGTGCCAGCAGTGTTAGTCATCGGGACAGCTATAATTCACCCCTCCACTTT. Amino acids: CASSVSHRDSYNSPLHF.

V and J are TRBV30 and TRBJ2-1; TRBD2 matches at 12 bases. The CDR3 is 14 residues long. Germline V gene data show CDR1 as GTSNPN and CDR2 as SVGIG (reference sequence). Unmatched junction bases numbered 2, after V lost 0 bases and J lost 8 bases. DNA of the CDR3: TGTGCCTGGAGTGTACTAGCGGGAGGCCATGAGCAGTTCTTC. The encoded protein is CAWSVLAGGHEQFF.